The source of this T cell receptor (beta chain) is a study of CD8 T cells in ankylosing spondylitis. For this clonotype: Its specificity is unknown.

Quantitative 5'-RACE with molecular barcodes produced the TCR beta libraries. MiXCR, applied by TCRdb to the 5' RACE reads, yields one record per CDR3 protein. The sample has 150,000 or so distinct CDR3 sequences; roughly a third are singletons. Notes on the study in general: A motif of seven or eight highly homologous TCR beta variants was seen as apparently characteristic of ankylosing spondylitis blood.

Germline CDR1 SGHVS, CDR2 FNYEAQ. The junction had 3 bases not matched to a gene; V was cut back by 2 bases and J by 8 bases. The CDR3 is 13 residues long. This TCR derives from a male donor with ankylosing spondylitis. Material: synovial fluid, either unsorted or a sorted T cell fraction (not recorded which). This rearrangement joins TRBV7-6 to TRBJ2-1; 7 nucleotides match TRBD1. The DNA of the CDR3 is TGTGCCAGCAGCTTACGTCAGGGGGATGAGCAGTTCTTC. This sequence encodes CASSLRQGDEQFF.